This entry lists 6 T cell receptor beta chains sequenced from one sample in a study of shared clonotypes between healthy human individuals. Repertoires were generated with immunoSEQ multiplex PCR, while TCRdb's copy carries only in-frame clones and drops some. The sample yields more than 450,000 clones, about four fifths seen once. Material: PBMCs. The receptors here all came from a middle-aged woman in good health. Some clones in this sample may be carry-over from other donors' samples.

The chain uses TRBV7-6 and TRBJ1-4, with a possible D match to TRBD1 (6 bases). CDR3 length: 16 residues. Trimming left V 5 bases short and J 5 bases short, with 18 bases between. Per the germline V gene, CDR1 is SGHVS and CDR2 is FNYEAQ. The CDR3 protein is CASSPAGGRPNEKLFF. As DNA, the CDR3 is TGTGCCAGCAGCCCGGCTGGGGGCCGGCCGAATGAAAAACTGTTTTTT.

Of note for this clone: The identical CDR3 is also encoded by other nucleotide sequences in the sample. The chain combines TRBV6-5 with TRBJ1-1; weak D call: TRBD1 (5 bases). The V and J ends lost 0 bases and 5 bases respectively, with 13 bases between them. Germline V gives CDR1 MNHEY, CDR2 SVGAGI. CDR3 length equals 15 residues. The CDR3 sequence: CASSYSKWGGTEAFF. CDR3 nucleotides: TGTGCCAGCAGTTACTCGAAGTGGGGGGGAACTGAAGCTTTCTTT.

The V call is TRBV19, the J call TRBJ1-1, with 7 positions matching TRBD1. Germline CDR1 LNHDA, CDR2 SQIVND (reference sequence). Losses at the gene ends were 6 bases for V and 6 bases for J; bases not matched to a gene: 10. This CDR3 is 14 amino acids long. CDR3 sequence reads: CASRVDRDLPEAFF. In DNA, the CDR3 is TGTGCCAGTAGGGTCGACAGGGATCTACCTGAAGCTTTCTTT.

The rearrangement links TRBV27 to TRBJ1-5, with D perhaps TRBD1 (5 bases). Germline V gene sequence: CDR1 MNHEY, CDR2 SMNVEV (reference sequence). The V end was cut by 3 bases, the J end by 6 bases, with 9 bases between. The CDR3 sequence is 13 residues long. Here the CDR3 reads CASSFEGLQPQHF. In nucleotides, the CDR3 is TGTGCCAGCAGTTTTGAGGGGCTTCAGCCCCAGCATTTT.

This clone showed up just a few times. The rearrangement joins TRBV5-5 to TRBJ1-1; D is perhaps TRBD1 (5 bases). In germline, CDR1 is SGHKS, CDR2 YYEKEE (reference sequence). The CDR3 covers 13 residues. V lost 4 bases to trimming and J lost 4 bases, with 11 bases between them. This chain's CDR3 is CASSPGYRTEAFF. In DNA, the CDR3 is TGTGCCAGCAGCCCAGGGTATCGCACTGAAGCTTTCTTT.

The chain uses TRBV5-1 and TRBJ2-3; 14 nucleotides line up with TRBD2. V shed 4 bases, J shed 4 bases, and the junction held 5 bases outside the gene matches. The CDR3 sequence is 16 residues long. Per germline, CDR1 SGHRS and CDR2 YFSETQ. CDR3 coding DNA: TGCGCCAGCAGCCGGGGACTAGCGGGGGTGGCAGATACGCAGTATTTT. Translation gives CASSRGLAGVADTQYF.